This T cell receptor beta chain emerged from a study of T-cell memory formation after mild COVID-19. Findings and limits, study-wide: Whether day 37 second-wave clones are SARS-CoV-2-specific was not confirmed. A subset of responding clones appeared in pre-infection memory, suggesting cross-reactive memory joined.

Only a few counts were recorded for this clonotype. What it recognizes is unknown. The CDR3 sequence is 15 residues long. CDR1 and CDR2 (germline): SGHKS, YYEKEE (reference sequence). Trimming took 1 base from V and 5 from J, leaving 15 bases between them. TCRdb ran MiXCR on the 5' RACE reads and lists one entry per CDR3 protein. The sample carries approximately 230,000 distinct CDR3 sequences, over 15% recorded once. J is TRBJ1-1 and V is TRBV5-5; D is unresolved. The sample was PBMCs or a T cell subset sorted from them (not recorded which). The receptor was derived from a man aged 18 to 29 who had mild COVID-19 (a few samples of this study predate the infection). Cell type and time point are not known. CDR3 sequence (DNA): TGTGCCAGCAGCTTGACTACCAGCGGGGTGACTGAAGCTTTCTTT. It translates to CASSLTTSGVTEAFF.